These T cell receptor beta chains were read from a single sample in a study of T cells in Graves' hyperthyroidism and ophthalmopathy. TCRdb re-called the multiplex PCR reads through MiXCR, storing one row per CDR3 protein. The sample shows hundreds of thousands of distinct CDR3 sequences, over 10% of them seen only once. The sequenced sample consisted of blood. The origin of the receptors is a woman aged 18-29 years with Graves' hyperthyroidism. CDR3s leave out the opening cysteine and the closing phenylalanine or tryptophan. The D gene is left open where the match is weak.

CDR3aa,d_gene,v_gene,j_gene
ASSLGFAGELF,.,TRBV5-5,TRBJ2-2
ASSRDSYTDTQY,.,TRBV6-5,TRBJ2-3
AISEGTQNTEAF,.,TRBV10-3,TRBJ1-1
ASSQAKAGVRIGELF,TRBD2,TRBV4-1,TRBJ2-2
SAPRVDEQF,.,TRBV20-1,TRBJ2-1
ASSYSSGGTHYEQY,TRBD2,TRBV6-6,TRBJ2-7
ASSLDTLSSYEQY,.,TRBV5-1,TRBJ2-7
SARGWEAETQY,.,TRBV20-1,TRBJ2-5
ATSIPRETQY,.,TRBV15,TRBJ2-5
ASSPNFETVGREADQPQH,.,TRBV27,TRBJ1-5
ASSETYRVTEAF,.,TRBV10-1,TRBJ1-1
SASKVRISSGNTIY,.,TRBV20-1,TRBJ1-3
ASSQEEMGFSGYT,.,TRBV3-1,TRBJ1-2
ASSDGTSVYGYT,.,TRBV2,TRBJ1-2
ASSLSSSLPSYEQY,.,TRBV3-1,TRBJ2-7
ASSPGTGFNTGELF,TRBD1,TRBV6-1,TRBJ2-2
ASTLAGAGTDTQY,TRBD2,TRBV27,TRBJ2-3
ASRGELETQY,.,TRBV2,TRBJ2-5
SAQAATRGTDTQY,.,TRBV20-1,TRBJ2-3
ASSPDSYGSPLH,.,TRBV10-2,TRBJ1-6
ASSIKGGGSNEQF,.,TRBV19,TRBJ2-1
ASSQGRKKPLH,.,TRBV12-3/TRBV12-4,TRBJ1-6
ASSPVGGREGTQY,TRBD2,TRBV13,TRBJ2-5
ASSRTDRGGYT,TRBD1,TRBV18,TRBJ1-2
ASSISGGDYNEQF,TRBD2,TRBV19,TRBJ2-1
ASSLVYQETQY,.,TRBV11-2,TRBJ2-5
ASSYSPMNSDTQY,.,TRBV6-6,TRBJ2-3
ASSPTPTRLGKLF,.,TRBV6-1,TRBJ1-4
SALSGQGLEYTQY,.,TRBV20-1,TRBJ2-3
ASSGAGDSNTGELF,TRBD2,TRBV19,TRBJ2-2
ASSVAEEAF,.,TRBV2,TRBJ1-1
ASSEGGQGNGGYT,TRBD1,TRBV2,TRBJ1-2
ASSPSAGGSNQPQH,TRBD1,TRBV3-1,TRBJ1-5
ASSLGGNGQF,.,TRBV28,TRBJ2-1
SATSGPDTQY,.,TRBV20-1,TRBJ2-3
ASRLDSFGNQPQH,.,TRBV6-1,TRBJ1-5
ATSRGGEATQY,.,TRBV15,TRBJ2-5
ASSLDEGRGQPQH,.,TRBV7-8,TRBJ1-5
ASSQELWDHEQF,.,TRBV14,TRBJ2-1
ASSTTGGAVREKLF,.,TRBV28,TRBJ1-4
ASSLGQRFYGYT,.,TRBV28,TRBJ1-2
AWSYPARAGGYT,.,TRBV30,TRBJ1-2
ASSPGQLTEKLF,.,TRBV18,TRBJ1-4
ASSLGTGPLDTIY,.,TRBV12-3/TRBV12-4,TRBJ1-3
ASSRWTAQNSGNTIY,.,TRBV9,TRBJ1-3
SARGFNYGYT,.,TRBV20-1,TRBJ1-2
SVEDRQVLGDGYT,.,TRBV29-1,TRBJ1-2
AWKIMYEALCTDTQY,.,TRBV30,TRBJ2-3